Below are 23 T cell receptor beta chains sequenced from a single sample in a study of OX40 agonist ivuxolimab in advanced cancers. The repertoire was sequenced with immunoSEQ multiplex PCR; TCRdb's copy has only in-frame clones and lacks some. The sample shows roughly 56,000 clones, approximately 86% of them seen only once. The starting material was CD4+ or CD8+ T cells sorted from blood, obtained in a trial of the OX40 agonist ivuxolimab. The receptors come from an adult with an advanced solid tumor such as melanoma, head and neck, liver or kidney cancer.

Only one count was recorded for this clone. The V call is TRBV6-1, the J call TRBJ1-1; D is undetermined. The CDR3 covers 14 residues. V dropped 3 bases and J dropped 0 bases, with 8 bases sitting between them. Germline lookup yields CDR1 MNHNS and CDR2 SASEGT. DNA of the CDR3: TGTGCCAGCAGTGAGGCAGTGATGAACACTGAAGCTTTCTTT. This gives the protein CASSEAVMNTEAFF.

This chain joins TRBV2 and TRBJ1-5; D gene uncertain. Trimming took 4 bases from V and 0 from J, leaving 10 bases between them. The CDR3 loop spans 15 amino acids. Germline V lookup: CDR1 SNHLY, CDR2 FYNNEI. The CDR3 reads CASSAGVHSNQPQHF. The DNA for the CDR3 is TGTGCCAGCAGTGCGGGAGTCCATAGCAATCAGCCCCAGCATTTT.

This chain links TRBV11-2 with TRBJ2-4; TRBD2 matches at 7 bases. After removal of 7 bases from V and 1 base from J, the junction contained 10 bases not matched to a gene. Germline assignment: CDR1 SGHAT and CDR2 FQNNGV. The CDR3 is 16 residues long. The CDR3 DNA reads as TGTGCCAGCACCTACCGGGGGGACTGGGCCAAAAACATTCAGTACTTC. As protein: CASTYRGDWAKNIQYF.

As concerns this clone: Other DNA sequences of this sample code for an identical CDR3. The chain uses TRBV5-1 and TRBJ1-1, with D uncertain. The germline V gene has CDR1 SGHRS and CDR2 YFSETQ. The V end lost 4 bases, the J end lost 2 bases, and 12 bases lay between the germline ends. CDR3 length equals 14 residues. DNA of the CDR3: TGCGCCAGCAGCCCGCGGGGAGGCAACACTGAAGCTTTCTTT. Its protein is CASSPRGGNTEAFF.

This clone was found a few times. The rearrangement joins TRBV7-3 to TRBJ2-2; D unresolved. There are 12 residues in the CDR3. The ends were cut back, 4 bases at V and 7 bases at J, with 7 bases in the middle. Per germline, CDR1 SGHTA and CDR2 FQGTGA. The CDR3, as DNA: TGTGCCAGCAGCTCTGTTGGCGGGGAGCTGTTTTTT. It yields the protein CASSSVGGELFF.

The chain has TRBV9 and TRBJ2-2; D is ambiguous. The germline CDR1 and CDR2 sequences are SGDLS and YYNGEE. The CDR3 spans 15 residues. The V gene lost 4 bases and the J gene lost 3 bases, with 13 bases spanning the gap. The DNA of the CDR3 is TGTGCCAGCAGCCTGAGAGAATGGGACACCGGGGAGCTGTTTTTT. It encodes CASSLREWDTGELFF.

This clone was detected only a few times. The gene calls are TRBV2 and TRBJ1-6; D gene unclear. The CDR3 covers 14 residues. Per germline, CDR1 SNHLY and CDR2 FYNNEI. The V and J ends lost 9 bases and 5 bases respectively, with 14 bases between them. The CDR3 DNA follows: TGTGCCAGTACCAGAGACGCGGATAATTCACCCCTCCACTTT. It codes for CASTRDADNSPLHF.

This clone was counted once. J is TRBJ1-4 and V is TRBV7-9, with a possible D match to TRBD1 (5 bases). The V gene lost 5 bases and the J gene lost 14 bases, with 18 bases spanning the gap. This CDR3 contains 13 residues. CDR1 is SEHNR, CDR2 FQNEAQ, per germline (reference sequence). CDR3 bases: TGTGCCAGCAGCGAGGGCTGGGAGGGACGGCTGTTTTTT. Translated: CASSEGWEGRLFF.

V is TRBV6-1 and J is TRBJ2-7, with D tentatively TRBD1 (5 bases). The CDR3 runs 13 residues. The germline gives CDR1 MNHNS, CDR2 SASEGT. V shed 1 base and J shed 2 bases, with 6 bases lying between them. The CDR3 nucleotides read TGTGCCAGCAGTGAAGTGACAGCCTACGAGCAGTACTTC. It encodes CASSEVTAYEQYF.

The chain has TRBV4-2 and TRBJ2-5, with a weak D call TRBD2 (5 bases). CDR1 and CDR2 (germline): LGHNA, YNFKEQ. The length of the CDR3 is 16 residues. The V gene lost 1 base and the J gene lost 4 bases, with 16 bases spanning the gap. CDR3 nucleotides: TGTGCCAGCAGCCAAGGGGTACGGGGTTCGGGAGAGACCCAGTACTTC. This codes for CASSQGVRGSGETQYF.

The sample holds a few counts of this clone. This sequence joins TRBV29-1 and TRBJ2-2; 8 nucleotides line up with TRBD2. The J segment lost 2 bases and the V segment lost 5 bases, leaving 4 bases of the junction unmatched. Germline loops: CDR1 SQVTM, CDR2 ANQGSEA. This CDR3 is built from 14 residues. In nucleotides, the CDR3 is TGCAGCGTTAGGGGACTAGTCAACACCGGGGAGCTGTTTTTT. It is translated as CSVRGLVNTGELFF.

The chain has TRBV6-5 and TRBJ2-5, with D perhaps matching TRBD2 (7 bases). The germline CDR1 and CDR2 sequences are MNHEY and SVGAGI. The CDR3 totals 13 residues. The germline V and J ends were trimmed by 5 bases and 5 bases, with 12 bases remaining between them. CDR3 in amino acids: CASSRGGDETQYF. CDR3 DNA sequence: TGTGCCAGCAGTCGAGGGGGGGACGAGACCCAGTACTTC.

V and J are TRBV10-3 and TRBJ2-3; either TRBD1 or TRBD2 may supply D (5 bases each). This CDR3 has 15 amino acids. Trimming left V 7 bases short and J 10 bases short, with 24 bases between. Germline V CDR1 and CDR2: ENHRY, SYGVKD. The CDR3 spells CAITSQRGVSVAQYF. The CDR3 nucleotides are TGTGCCATCACCAGCCAGCGAGGGGTTTCAGTGGCGCAGTATTTT.

The rearrangement uses TRBV5-5 and TRBJ1-2; D not resolved. Germline assignment: CDR1 SGHKS and CDR2 YYEKEE (reference sequence). The CDR3 is made up of 14 amino acids. Trimming pared 0 bases from V and 7 bases from J, leaving 13 bases between. The CDR3 loop is CASSLVPVGGGYTF. DNA of the CDR3: TGTGCCAGCAGCTTGGTTCCCGTGGGTGGTGGCTACACCTTC.

The chain joins TRBV2 to TRBJ2-5; 9 bases agree with TRBD1. This CDR3 has 12 amino acids. The germline gives CDR1 SNHLY, CDR2 FYNNEI. V dropped 11 bases and J dropped 5; count of bases not matched to a gene: 6. The CDR3 nucleotides are TGTGCCGTTGGGACAGGGCCCGAGACCCAGTACTTC. Translating it yields CAVGTGPETQYF. The full variable domain, completed using reference TRBV2 and TRBJ2-5, is EPEVTQTPSHQVTQMGQEVILRCVPISNHLYFYWYRQILGQKVEFLVSFYNNEISEKSEIFDDQFSVERPDGSNFTLKIRSTKLEDSAMYFCAVGTGPETQYFGPGTRLLVL.

The V call is TRBV10-3, the J call TRBJ2-2; D gene uncertain. The CDR3 runs 13 residues. The V end was cut by 4 bases, the J end by 8 bases, with 11 bases between. CDR1 is ENHRY, CDR2 SYGVKD, per germline. The CDR3 loop reads CAISVEPIGELFF. The CDR3, as DNA: TGTGCCATCAGTGTAGAGCCAATTGGGGAGCTGTTTTTT.

CDR3 nucleotides: TGTGCCAGCAGTTCCAGCCGAGAGCAGTACTTC. The encoded protein is CASSSSREQYF. V is TRBV7-2 and J is TRBJ2-5; D gene ambiguous. V gave up 6 bases and J gave up 11 bases, with 13 bases separating them. Germline V gene data show CDR1 as SGHTA and CDR2 as FQGNSA. There are 11 residues in the CDR3. Variable domain in full (rest from reference TRBV7-2 and TRBJ2-5): GAGVSQSPSNKVTEKGKDVELRCDPISGHTALYWYRQSLGQGLEFLIYFQGNSAPDKSGLPSDRFSAERTGGSVSTLTIQRTQQEDSAVYLCASSSSREQYFGPGTRLLVL.

This chain uses TRBV6-1 with TRBJ2-7; D could derive from TRBD1 or TRBD2 (5 bases each). CDR1 and CDR2 from the germline V gene are MNHNS and SASEGT. This CDR3 contains 13 residues. V lost 5 bases, J lost 1 base, and 9 bases lay in between. The CDR3 DNA follows: TGTGCCAGCAGTTTCGGGGCGTCCTACGAGCAGTACTTC. Its protein product is CASSFGASYEQYF.

The chain joins TRBV7-8 to TRBJ2-7; D perhaps matches TRBD2 (6 bases). Trimming removed 9 bases from V and 4 bases from J, with 13 bases in between. Germline CDR1 is SGHVS and CDR2 is FQNEAQ. The CDR3 totals 12 residues. The CDR3 DNA is TGTGCCAGTGGGAGGCAGTTGTACGAGCAGTACTTC. Translation gives CASGRQLYEQYF.

The chain links TRBV7-9 to TRBJ2-7; tentatively, D is TRBD2 (7 bases). Trimming cost V 0 bases and J 3 bases, with 18 bases left between them. The V gene's germline CDR1 is SEHNR and CDR2 FQNEAQ (reference sequence). This CDR3 spans 17 amino acids. Written as DNA, the CDR3 is TGTGCCAGCAGCTTAGCGCGGGGGCTAGCTGCGGGCTACGAGCAGTACTTC. This gives the protein CASSLARGLAAGYEQYF. Full variable domain (remainder filled in from reference TRBV7-9 and TRBJ2-7): DTGVSQNPRHKITKRGQNVTFRCDPISEHNRLYWYRQTLGQGPEFLTYFQNEAQLEKSRLLSDRFSAERPKGSFSTLEIQRTEQGDSAMYLCASSLARGLAAGYEQYFGPGTRLTVT.

This clone occurred once. The chain uses TRBV7-2 and TRBJ2-6, with D perhaps TRBD1 (6 bases). Per germline, CDR1 SGHTA and CDR2 FQGNSA. Trimming left V 6 bases short and J 0 bases short, with 9 bases between. There are 15 residues in the CDR3. The CDR3: CASRRDNSGANVLTF. CDR3 DNA: TGTGCCAGCAGACGGGACAACTCTGGGGCCAACGTCCTGACTTTC.

V gene TRBV5-1 combines with J gene TRBJ2-5, with 8 positions matching TRBD2. Trimming cost V 2 bases and J 4 bases; bases outside gene matches: 10. The germline CDR1 and CDR2 sequences are SGHRS and YFSETQ. The CDR3 length is 16 residues. CDR3 bases: TGCGCCAGCAGCTTCATGGCGGGGGGTCAGGGAGAGACCCAGTACTTC. Its translation is CASSFMAGGQGETQYF. The variable domain in full, completed from reference TRBV5-1 and TRBJ2-5, reads KAGVTQTPRYLIKTRGQQVTLSCSPISGHRSVSWYQQTPGQGLQFLFEYFSETQRNKGNFPGRFSGRQFSNSRSEMNVSTLELGDSALYLCASSFMAGGQGETQYFGPGTRLLVL.

The CDR3 DNA follows: TGTGCCAGCAGTCCCCGAGGAGCGGAGAGGGGGGAGACCCAGTACTTC. Protein: CASSPRGAERGETQYF. V and J are TRBV5-4 and TRBJ2-5, with a weak D call TRBD1 (6 bases). CDR1 and CDR2 (germline): SGHNT, YYREEE (reference sequence). The CDR3 loop spans 16 amino acids. The germline V and J ends were trimmed by 5 bases and 5 bases, with 22 bases remaining between them. Using reference TRBV5-4 and TRBJ2-5 for the parts outside the CDR3, the full variable domain is ETGVTQSPTHLIKTRGQQVTLRCSSQSGHNTVSWYQQALGQGPQFIFQYYREEENGRGNFPPRFSGLQFPNYSSELNVNALELDDSALYLCASSPRGAERGETQYFGPGTRLLVL.